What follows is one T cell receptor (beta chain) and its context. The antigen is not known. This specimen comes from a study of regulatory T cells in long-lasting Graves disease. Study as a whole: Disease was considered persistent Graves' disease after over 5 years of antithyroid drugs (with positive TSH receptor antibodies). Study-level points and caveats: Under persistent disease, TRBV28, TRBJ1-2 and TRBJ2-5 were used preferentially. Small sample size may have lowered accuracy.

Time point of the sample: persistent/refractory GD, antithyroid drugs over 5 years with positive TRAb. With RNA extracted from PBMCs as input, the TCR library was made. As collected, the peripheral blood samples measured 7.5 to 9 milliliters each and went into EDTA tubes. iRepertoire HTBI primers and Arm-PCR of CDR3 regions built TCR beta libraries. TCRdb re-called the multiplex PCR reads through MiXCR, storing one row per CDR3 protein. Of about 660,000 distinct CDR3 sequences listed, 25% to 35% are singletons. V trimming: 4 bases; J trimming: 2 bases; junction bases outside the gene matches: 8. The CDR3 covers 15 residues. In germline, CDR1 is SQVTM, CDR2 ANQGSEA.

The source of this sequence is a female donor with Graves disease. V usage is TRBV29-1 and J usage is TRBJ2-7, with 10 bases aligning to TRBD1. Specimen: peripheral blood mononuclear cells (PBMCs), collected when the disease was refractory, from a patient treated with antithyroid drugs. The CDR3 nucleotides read TGCAGCGTTGGTAACTGGACAGGGGGGACCTACGAGCAGTACTTC. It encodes CSVGNWTGGTYEQYF.